These T cell receptor beta chains were read from a single sample in a study of T cells after yellow fever vaccination. A single record per CDR3 protein comes from TCRdb applying MiXCR to the 5' RACE reads. This sample has just under 600,000 distinct CDR3 sequences, with 13% found just once. Sequenced here: PBMCs, sampled on the day of the yellow fever booster vaccination. These receptors were collected from a man aged 25-45 years who received the YFV17D yellow fever vaccine. Each CDR3 is given with its conserved first and last residue. Fields, in order: D gene, clone size, V gene, J gene, CDR3 DNA, CDR3 protein. D genes are given only for firm matches. Expanded clones are given a class, and other clones once, few, many or no size at all.

.	few	TRBV11-2	TRBJ2-1	TGTGCCAGCAGATCTGATTATGAGCAGTTCTTC	CASRSDYEQFF
TRBD2	.	TRBV12-3/TRBV12-4	TRBJ2-5	TGTGCCAGCAGTAAACTAGCGGGAGGATCGGCCCAGTACTTC	CASSKLAGGSAQYF
.	few	TRBV7-9	TRBJ2-5	TGTGCCAGCAGCACCCGGACAAAAGAGACCCAGTACTTC	CASSTRTKETQYF
.	.	TRBV13	TRBJ2-7	TGTGCCAGCAGCTTAGTCTACGGGGGCAGTCCCTACGAGCAGTACTTC	CASSLVYGGSPYEQYF
.	few	TRBV7-8	TRBJ1-6	TGTGCCAGCAGCTCACAGGGACGGAGCTCACCCCTCCACTTT	CASSSQGRSSPLHF
TRBD2	.	TRBV20-1	TRBJ2-3	TGCAGTGCTGGTACTAGCGGCTACACAGATACGCAGTATTTT	CSAGTSGYTDTQYF
TRBD2	few	TRBV6-1	TRBJ2-5	TGTGCCAGCAACCCTCTAGCGGGATCCCAAGAGACCCAGTACTTC	CASNPLAGSQETQYF
TRBD1	.	TRBV7-4	TRBJ2-3	TGTGCCAGCGGTACAGGGGACGGAACGCAGTATTTT	CASGTGDGTQYF
.	.	TRBV12-3/TRBV12-4	TRBJ1-1	TGTGCCAGCAGTTCAAACAAGGGGAAAGCTTTCTTT	CASSSNKGKAFF
TRBD2	many	TRBV7-6	TRBJ2-3	TGTGCCAGCAGCTTGGGGGGAGGGCCAGATACGCAGTATTTT	CASSLGGGPDTQYF
.	.	TRBV5-1	TRBJ1-4	TGCGCCAGCAGGGCCCCCGGGACCCATTCAGAAAAACTGTTTTTT	CASRAPGTHSEKLFF
TRBD1	.	TRBV20-1	TRBJ1-2	TGCAGTGCTTGGGACAGGGGAAATGGCTACACCTTC	CSAWDRGNGYTF
.	.	TRBV11-2	TRBJ2-5	TGTGCCAGCAGCTTGGGTCAGTCAGCGTCTTTACAAGAGACCCAGTACTTC	CASSLGQSASLQETQYF
TRBD2	.	TRBV18	TRBJ2-1	TGTGCCAGCTCCTCGATCGGGACTAGCTCCTACAATGAGCAGTTCTTC	CASSSIGTSSYNEQFF